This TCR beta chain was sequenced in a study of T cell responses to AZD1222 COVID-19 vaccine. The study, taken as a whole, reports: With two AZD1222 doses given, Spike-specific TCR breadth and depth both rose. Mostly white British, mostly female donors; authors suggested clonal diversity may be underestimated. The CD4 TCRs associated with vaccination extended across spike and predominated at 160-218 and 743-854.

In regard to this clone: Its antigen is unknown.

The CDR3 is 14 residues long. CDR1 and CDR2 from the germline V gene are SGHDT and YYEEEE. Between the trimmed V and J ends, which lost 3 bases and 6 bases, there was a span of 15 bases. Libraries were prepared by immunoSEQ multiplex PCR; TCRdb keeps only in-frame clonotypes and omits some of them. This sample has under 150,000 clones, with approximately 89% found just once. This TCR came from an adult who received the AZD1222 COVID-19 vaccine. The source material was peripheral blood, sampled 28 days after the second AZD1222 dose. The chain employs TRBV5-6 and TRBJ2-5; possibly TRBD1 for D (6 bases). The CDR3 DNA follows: TGTGCCAGCAGCTGGGGGCTAGGGGCAAAGACCCAGTACTTC. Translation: CASSWGLGAKTQYF.